The T cell receptor beta chain described here comes from a study of post-analysis software for immune sequencing data (dated by TCRdb to between 2015 and 2017). General notes on the study: Recorded disease courses included relapsing-remitting, secondary progressive and progressive-relapsing multiple sclerosis, with some patients lacking subtype annotation. Patient repertoires were compared against ten to twelve previously published healthy control repertoires from donors aged roughly 6 to 28 years. A subset of samples was prepared in parallel using single-end sample barcoding, then pooled and co-amplified after Illumina adapter ligation.

The paper's findings and limits, for the study overall: When samples were clustered directly using the F measure, samples prepared in the same batch co-clustered strongly, which prompted a batch-effect correction. The control group was slightly older than the multiple sclerosis patient group. Significantly higher frequencies in patients than in controls were found for about 5 TRBV segments, including TRBV5-6, TRBV5-1 and TRBV20-1. Compared with controls, multiple sclerosis patients had significantly lower normalized Chao1 diversity, a finding suggesting substantial peripheral T-cell clonal expansion.

Trimming takes 8 bases from V and 2 bases from J, and the germline ends sit 6 bases apart. The CDR3, from cysteine to phenylalanine, totals 11 residues. Kept here is only the CDR3 DNA, which spans 33 bases and is read in frame from base 1. In the germline V gene, CDR1 corresponds to MDHEN and CDR2 to SYDVKM. The library was produced with PCR. The instrument given in TCRdb is Illumina HiSeq 2500. To reduce PCR and sequencing biases, unique molecular identifiers were incorporated into the TCR beta cDNA libraries. Roughly 0.5 million cDNA molecules were obtained per 1 to 10 million input T cells, so each molecule approximated one T cell. The patient libraries were prepared and sequenced with the same protocol used for the earlier healthy control dataset. Samples belonging to the same batch were prepared together, multiplexed and sequenced on a shared HiSeq lane. Turning to the authors' computational methods: Raw barcoded reads were processed with MIGEC, and single-read molecular identifier groups were discarded before consensus assembly and CDR3 extraction. VDJtools was used for post-analysis of the clonotype tables, with diversity normalized by down-sampling every dataset to the smallest sample size. Repertoire overlap clustering matched CDR3 amino acid but not nucleotide sequences to correct batch-related cross-sample contamination. The raw public data were reprocessed by TCRdb itself: fastp quality trimming at Q25, MiXCR clonotype calling, in-frame beta chains only. All rows with the same CDR3 protein become a single entry with the most common DNA and genes. Here the V and J calls rest on TCRdb's processing, not on the authors' analysis. For this sample there are approximately 460,000 distinct CDR3 sequences; nearly 45% appear just once. The biggest ten clones account for 9% to 14% of the sample.

This clonotype was counted only a few times. There is no known antigen for this receptor. Base-call qualities are not available, and no considerably larger clone is one nucleotide away. To demonstrate the VDJtools post-analysis software, TCR beta repertoires were profiled from the peripheral blood of over ten young patients with multiple sclerosis. The multiple sclerosis patients were children and adolescents between roughly 6 and 15 years of age. The rearranged segments are TRBV28 and TRBJ2-5; the D gene cannot be resolved reliably. The sequencing input was blood. The TCR was taken from a girl under 18 with multiple sclerosis. The CDR3 reads as follows: CASQIQETQYF. The DNA reads TGTGCCAGCCAAATACAAGAGACCCAGTACTTC.